Listed below are T cell receptor beta chains from one sample, sequenced in a study of identical twins. MiXCR, applied by TCRdb to the 5' RACE reads, yields one record per CDR3 protein. The sample consists of 690,000 or so distinct CDR3 sequences, 8.5% to 9% of them appearing once. The same sample was also used in a study of yellow fever vaccine responses in identical twins.

Sequencing was carried out using PBMCs. These receptors came from a woman between 18 and 29 years old in good health. The CDR3 runs from the conserved cysteine through the conserved F or W. The D gene is left open where the match is weak. Clone size is stated in some rows and not others, as once, few, many or a class when expanded.

>.|12|TRBV20-1|TRBJ1-1|many
CSATLEGTEAFF
TGCAGTGCTACTTTAGAAGGAACTGAAGCTTTCTTT
>.|15|TRBV11-2|TRBJ2-7|few
CASSLSPGNAYEQYF
TGTGCCAGCAGCTTAAGCCCCGGGAACGCCTACGAGCAGTACTTC
>.|13|TRBV10-3|TRBJ2-5|few
CAISGQVQETQYF
TGTGCCATCAGTGGACAGGTACAAGAGACCCAGTACTTC
>.|14|TRBV7-8|TRBJ2-3|few
CASSSLPSTDTQYF
TGTGCCAGCAGCTCCCTTCCTAGCACAGATACGCAGTATTTT
>.|13|TRBV20-1|TRBJ2-1|many
CSTTQQLVNEQFF
TGCAGTACCACCCAGCAGTTGGTCAATGAGCAGTTCTTC
>TRBD2|14|TRBV9|TRBJ2-5|.
CASSAPGGEQTQYF
TGTGCCAGCAGCGCCCCGGGGGGGGAACAGACCCAGTACTTC
>.|15|TRBV12-3/TRBV12-4|TRBJ2-3|few
CASTTWAVRVDTQYF
TGTGCCAGCACCACCTGGGCGGTCCGGGTGGATACGCAGTATTTT
>TRBD1|15|TRBV15|TRBJ1-5|few
CATSRGTGGNQPQHF
TGTGCCACCAGCAGAGGCACAGGGGGAAATCAGCCCCAGCATTTT
>TRBD2|15|TRBV28|TRBJ2-1|many
CASTAAGGTYNEQFF
TGTGCCAGCACCGCGGCGGGGGGGACCTACAATGAGCAGTTCTTC
>.|16|TRBV20-1|TRBJ1-1|few
CSARDLGQDSGTEAFF
TGCAGTGCTAGAGATCTGGGGCAGGATAGTGGCACTGAAGCTTTCTTT
>TRBD1|16|TRBV7-9|TRBJ2-7|few
CASSNRNGQGWVEQYF
TGTGCCAGCAGCAATAGGAATGGACAGGGATGGGTCGAGCAGTACTTC
>.|12|TRBV27|TRBJ1-4|.
CASMGTGEKLFF
TGTGCCAGCATGGGGACGGGGGAAAAACTGTTTTTT
>TRBD1|19|TRBV5-6|TRBJ1-4|.
CASSLALDRGVYLYEKLFF
TGTGCCAGCAGCTTGGCCTTGGACAGGGGCGTTTACCTTTATGAAAAACTGTTTTTT
>TRBD2|16|TRBV2|TRBJ2-5|many
CASSESPSGGQETQYF
TGTGCCAGCAGTGAGTCGCCTAGCGGGGGACAAGAGACCCAGTACTTC
>.|14|TRBV7-2|TRBJ2-2|.
CASMTPANTGELFF
TGTGCCAGCATGACACCAGCGAACACCGGGGAGCTGTTTTTT
>.|13|TRBV12-3/TRBV12-4|TRBJ2-7|many
CASSSTPGYEQYF
TGTGCCAGCAGTTCCACCCCAGGGTACGAGCAGTACTTC
>.|13|TRBV3-1|TRBJ2-7|few
CASANYQGHEQYF
TGTGCCAGCGCGAACTACCAAGGCCACGAGCAGTACTTC
>.|13|TRBV30|TRBJ2-1|many
CAWSSYTYNEQFF
TGTGCCTGGAGTAGCTACACCTACAATGAGCAGTTCTTC
>TRBD1|18|TRBV9|TRBJ1-2|few
CASSPARDRRTLNYGYTF
TGTGCCAGCAGCCCCGCCCGGGACAGGCGCACCCTTAACTATGGCTACACCTTC
>TRBD1|16|TRBV12-3/TRBV12-4|TRBJ2-5|few
CASSPRRDRGRETQYF
TGTGCCAGCAGTCCGCGACGCGACAGGGGTAGGGAGACCCAGTACTTC
>.|13|TRBV5-1|TRBJ2-5|few
CASSIKGQETQYF
TGCGCCAGCAGCATAAAAGGCCAAGAGACCCAGTACTTC
>.|15|TRBV24-1|TRBJ2-2|few
CATSDFGGNTGELFF
TGTGCCACCAGTGATTTCGGGGGCAACACCGGGGAGCTGTTTTTT
>TRBD2|15|TRBV29-1|TRBJ2-7|few
CSVVGLAGHSYEQYF
TGCAGCGTTGTCGGTCTAGCGGGTCACTCCTACGAGCAGTACTTC
>.|11|TRBV11-2|TRBJ2-7|few
CASSSGVVDHF
TGTGCCAGCAGCTCGGGGGTTGTCGATCACTTC
>TRBD2|16|TRBV6-5|TRBJ2-2|.
CASSYKAGGDTGELFF
TGTGCCAGCAGTTACAAAGCGGGAGGGGACACCGGGGAGCTGTTTTTT
>.|15|TRBV4-2|TRBJ2-3|many
CASSQDPGGTDTQYF
TGTGCCAGCAGCCAAGATCCGGGGGGCACAGATACGCAGTATTTT
>TRBD1|18|TRBV11-1|TRBJ2-6|.
CASSLIGTGSPGANVLTF
TGTGCCAGCAGCTTAATCGGGACAGGGTCCCCTGGGGCCAACGTCCTGACTTTC
>TRBD1|11|TRBV7-7|TRBJ2-7|few
CAWTGCYEQYF
TGTGCTTGGACAGGCTGCTACGAGCAGTACTTC
>.|12|TRBV3-1|TRBJ1-3|many
CASSQEGNTIYF
TGTGCCAGCAGCCAAGAGGGGAACACCATATATTTT
>.|15|TRBV6-2/TRBV6-3|TRBJ2-1|.
CASSFRGPYYNEQFF
TGTGCCAGCAGTTTTCGGGGTCCGTACTACAATGAGCAGTTCTTC
>.|13|TRBV28|TRBJ2-7|.
CASSSRELGEQYF
TGTGCCAGCAGTAGCAGGGAGTTAGGCGAGCAGTACTTC
>.|17|TRBV4-1|TRBJ1-1|many
CASSHNPRPGVNTEAFF
TGCGCCAGCAGCCATAACCCCCGACCGGGGGTGAACACTGAAGCTTTCTTT
>.|13|TRBV11-2|TRBJ2-1|many
CASSLGHYNEQFF
TGTGCCAGCAGCTTAGGTCATTACAATGAGCAGTTCTTC
>.|12|TRBV10-1|TRBJ1-1|.
CASGRTNTEAFF
TGCGCCAGCGGGAGGACGAACACTGAAGCTTTCTTT
>.|13|TRBV7-2|TRBJ2-7|.
CASGPGEGYEQYF
TGTGCCAGCGGACCAGGGGAGGGCTACGAGCAGTACTTC
>.|18|TRBV5-1|TRBJ2-3|few
CASSLSFYGAGGEDTQYF
TGCGCCAGCAGCTTGTCATTTTACGGCGCAGGGGGGGAAGATACGCAGTATTTT
>TRBD2|18|TRBV24-1|TRBJ2-1|many
CATSDVAGLAGIYNEQFF
TGTGCCACCAGTGATGTGGCGGGACTAGCGGGAATCTACAATGAGCAGTTCTTC
>.|14|TRBV2|TRBJ2-6|.
CASLITAGANVLTF
TGTGCCAGCCTCATTACAGCGGGGGCCAACGTCCTGACTTTC
>.|12|TRBV29-1|TRBJ1-2|.
CSAGEGFYGYTF
TGCAGCGCTGGGGAGGGATTCTATGGCTACACCTTC
>.|18|TRBV25-1|TRBJ1-1|few
CASSELYEGPSGRTEAFF
TGTGCCAGCAGTGAACTTTATGAAGGCCCCTCGGGTCGCACTGAAGCTTTCTTT
>.|15|TRBV20-1|TRBJ2-1|.
CSSLVWGREHNEQFF
TGCAGCTCCCTGGTCTGGGGGCGCGAGCACAATGAGCAGTTCTTC
>.|20|TRBV24-1|TRBJ2-3|few
CATSGPGGQNTYLSTDTQYF
TGTGCCACCAGTGGTCCCGGGGGACAGAACACTTACCTCAGTACAGATACGCAGTATTTT
>.|17|TRBV6-5|TRBJ1-5|few
CASSYSSTSYLYQPQHF
TGTGCCAGCAGTTACTCGAGCACGTCTTATTTGTATCAGCCCCAGCATTTT
>TRBD1|18|TRBV5-1|TRBJ2-7|few
CASSLTGQGVSEDYEQYF
TGCGCCAGCAGCTTGACGGGACAGGGGGTGAGTGAGGACTACGAGCAGTACTTC
>TRBD1|15|TRBV5-1|TRBJ2-1|many
CASCITTGLCREQFF
TGCGCCAGCTGTATTACGACAGGGTTGTGCCGCGAGCAGTTCTTC